A selection of T cell receptor beta chains follows, all from one sample in a study of blood T cell repertoires in COVID-19. TCRdb's table, derived via immunoSEQ multiplex PCR, lists solely in-frame clones and lacks some. The repertoire holds about 220,000 clones, with 84% as singletons. Sequenced sample: peripheral blood. Receptor source: a woman in her fifties or sixties with acute or convalescent COVID-19. CDR3s include the opening cysteine and the closing phenylalanine or tryptophan. D genes are given only for firm matches. Size tells how often a clone was seen (once, few, many) or the class of an expanded clone, and some rows leave it out.

TRBJ2-1	NA	NA	TRBV18	TGTGCCAGCTCACCAAGAGCCGGGGAAGGGAATGAGCAGTTCTTC	CASSPRAGEGNEQFF
TRBJ2-1	NA	NA	TRBV12-3/TRBV12-4	TGTGCCAGCAGTTTACACGGGAACAATGAGCAGTTCTTC	CASSLHGNNEQFF
TRBJ1-2	TRBD1	once	TRBV15	TGTGCCACCAGCAGAGCGTATCAGGGGGACTATGGCTACACCTTC	CATSRAYQGDYGYTF
TRBJ2-1	TRBD2	few	TRBV13	TGTGCCAGCAGCCCCGGACTAGATGTTGAGCAGTTCTTC	CASSPGLDVEQFF
TRBJ1-1	NA	NA	TRBV7-6	TGTGCCAGACGCCCGAGGATCGCGAGGGGGTTAGTGAACACTGAAGCTTTCTTT	CARRPRIARGLVNTEAFF
TRBJ1-3	NA	NA	TRBV5-1	TGCGCCAGCAGCTCGGCAGAGGTGAGGGCTGGAAACACCATATATTTT	CASSSAEVRAGNTIYF
TRBJ1-2	NA	NA	TRBV6-1	TGTGCCAGCAGTGAAGGGACAACCTATGGCTACACCTTC	CASSEGTTYGYTF
TRBJ1-3	TRBD1	NA	TRBV9	TGTGCCAGCAGCGTAGCTCCGGACAGGGCTGGAAACACCATATATTTT	CASSVAPDRAGNTIYF
TRBJ2-3	NA	NA	TRBV20-1	TGCAGTGCTAGTCCCCTTTCGGCGGGGGCCTTGATTAGCACAGATACGCAGTATTTT	CSASPLSAGALISTDTQYF
TRBJ1-3	NA	few	TRBV7-2	TGTGCCAGCAGTACGAACGGGGGGTCTGGAAACACCATATATTTT	CASSTNGGSGNTIYF
TRBJ1-2	NA	NA	TRBV12-3/TRBV12-4	TGTGCCAGCAGTGACAAGATGGGCTACACCTTC	CASSDKMGYTF
TRBJ1-1	TRBD1	once	TRBV29-1	TGCAGCGTCAGCTCCCCCGGGACAGGGGGTGAAGCTTTCTTT	CSVSSPGTGGEAFF
TRBJ1-2	NA	NA	TRBV5-6	TGTGCCAGCAGCTTCGGGAGTTTCGACTATGGCTACACCTTC	CASSFGSFDYGYTF
TRBJ2-5	NA	NA	TRBV28	TGTGCCAGCAGTTCAGGGGAACAGACCCAGTACTTC	CASSSGEQTQYF
TRBJ1-4	TRBD1	NA	TRBV11-2	TGTGCCAGCAGCCCTCAGGGGGCTGGGTCCGAAAAACTGTTTTTT	CASSPQGAGSEKLFF
TRBJ1-4	TRBD1	NA	TRBV7-9	TGTGCCAGCAGCCAAAAACCGGGACAGGGCGAAAAACTGTTTTTT	CASSQKPGQGEKLFF
TRBJ2-6	TRBD1	NA	TRBV7-2	TGTGCCAGCAGCTTGGGGCTAGGGGGCTATGTAGGGGCCAACGTCCTGACTTTC	CASSLGLGGYVGANVLTF
TRBJ1-5	NA	NA	TRBV28	TGTGCCAGCAGTACACCCCAGGTTAGCAATCAGCCCCAGCATTTT	CASSTPQVSNQPQHF
TRBJ1-2	NA	NA	TRBV13	TGTGCCAGCAGCCGCCATCGGTCTAACACCTTC	CASSRHRSNTF
TRBJ1-5	NA	NA	TRBV28	TGTGCCAGCAGAACCGACAGGCGGATTCAGCCCCAGCATTTT	CASRTDRRIQPQHF
TRBJ1-1	TRBD1	NA	TRBV4-1	TGCGCCAGCAGCCGCGACAGGGTCACTGAAGCTTTCTTT	CASSRDRVTEAFF
TRBJ2-1	TRBD1	NA	TRBV7-2	TGTGCCAGCAGCTTAGGAGGGACAGGGTGGAATGAGCAGTTCTTC	CASSLGGTGWNEQFF
TRBJ1-2	NA	NA	TRBV7-8	TGTGCCAGCAGCTTAGAACAGCACTATGGCTACACCTTC	CASSLEQHYGYTF
TRBJ2-2	NA	once	TRBV5-4	TGTGCCAGCAGCTTGTCCGGGGTATTGAACACCGGGGAGCTGTTTTTT	CASSLSGVLNTGELFF
TRBJ1-1	NA	NA	TRBV5-4	TGTGCCAGCAGCTTGGAGGTTTGGGCGAACACTGAAGCTTTCTTT	CASSLEVWANTEAFF
TRBJ2-2	NA	NA	TRBV5-1	TGCGCCAGCAGCTTGTTCCAGGGTCGGAACACCGGGGAGCTGTTTTTT	CASSLFQGRNTGELFF
TRBJ2-7	NA	once	TRBV7-2	TGTGCCAGCACCCTGGCACCAGGATTGACCTACGAGCAGTACTTC	CASTLAPGLTYEQYF
TRBJ1-5	NA	few	TRBV10-3	TGTGCCATCAGTGGTGGGGCCGGGCCCAATCAGCCCCAGCATTTT	CAISGGAGPNQPQHF
TRBJ1-1	TRBD1	NA	TRBV30	TGTGCCTGGATCAGGGGGTGGGGCACTGAAGCTTTCTTT	CAWIRGWGTEAFF
TRBJ2-5	TRBD2	NA	TRBV19	TGTGCCAGTAGGGTAGCGGGGGGCCAAGAGACCCAGTACTTC	CASRVAGGQETQYF
TRBJ2-2	TRBD1	few	TRBV6-4	TGTGCCAGCCGGGGACAGGGTGACACCGGGGAGCTGTTTTTT	CASRGQGDTGELFF
TRBJ2-2	NA	NA	TRBV7-9	TGTGCCAGCAGCCCCCAGGGCCGCAACACCGGGGAGCTGTTTTTT	CASSPQGRNTGELFF
TRBJ2-3	TRBD2	NA	TRBV24-1	TGTGCCACCAGTGATCCCACTAGCGGGGATGGCACAGATACGCAGTATTTT	CATSDPTSGDGTDTQYF
TRBJ1-6	NA	once	TRBV7-2	TGTGCCAGCAGGGCTAGCGGTCGGGGCTCCTATAATTCACCCCTCCACTTT	CASRASGRGSYNSPLHF
TRBJ1-2	TRBD1	NA	TRBV30	TGTGCCTGGCAAGAGGGGACAGGAGGTCTCTATGGCTACACCTTC	CAWQEGTGGLYGYTF
TRBJ2-1	TRBD2	NA	TRBV2	TGTGCCACTAGCGGGGTAATCTACTCCTACAATGAGCAGTTCTTC	CATSGVIYSYNEQFF
TRBJ2-2	TRBD2	NA	TRBV6-1	TGTGCCAGCAGTGAATTTCCCCCGGTAGCGGGGGGGTACACCGGGGAGCTGTTTTTT	CASSEFPPVAGGYTGELFF
TRBJ1-3	NA	NA	TRBV9	TGTGCCAGCAGCGTAGGGGCTTCTGGAAACACCATATATTTT	CASSVGASGNTIYF
TRBJ2-2	NA	NA	TRBV4-3	TGCGCCAGCAGCCAAGATTGGGTCCCAGCTAGAGGGTTAGGGGAGCTGTTTTTT	CASSQDWVPARGLGELFF
TRBJ1-2	NA	NA	TRBV19	TGTGCCAGTAGTATTAGTCGTTATGGCTACACCTTC	CASSISRYGYTF
TRBJ2-3	TRBD2	NA	TRBV7-2	TGTGCCAGCAGCTTAGGTAGCGGGGTATCCACAGATACGCAGTATTTT	CASSLGSGVSTDTQYF
TRBJ2-5	NA	few	TRBV3-1/TRBV3-2	TGTGCCAGCAGCCAAGATTCCACAGGCCTACAAGAGACCCAGTACTTC	CASSQDSTGLQETQYF
TRBJ1-2	TRBD1	NA	TRBV5-1	TGCGCCAGCAGCTTGGTTGGCAGGGGGCAGGATGGCTACACCTTC	CASSLVGRGQDGYTF
TRBJ2-1	TRBD2	few	TRBV2	TGTGCCAGCAGTGACAGCGGGGGGGGATACAATGAGCAGTTCTTC	CASSDSGGGYNEQFF
TRBJ1-1	NA	NA	TRBV29-1	TGCAGCGCAATACCTTTAGGGGTTGTAGTAGCTTTCTTT	CSAIPLGVVVAFF
TRBJ1-3	TRBD1	NA	TRBV7-6	TGTGCCAGCAGCTCAGGGGGGCGACTCTCTGGAAACACCATATATTTT	CASSSGGRLSGNTIYF
TRBJ1-1	NA	NA	TRBV7-9	TGTGCCAGCAGCTTACTTTCCAATACAATCGGCGGGAACACTGAAGCTTTCTTT	CASSLLSNTIGGNTEAFF
TRBJ2-7	NA	NA	TRBV3-1/TRBV3-2	TGTGCCAGCAGCCAAGACCCCGGGTCCTACGAGCAGTACTTC	CASSQDPGSYEQYF